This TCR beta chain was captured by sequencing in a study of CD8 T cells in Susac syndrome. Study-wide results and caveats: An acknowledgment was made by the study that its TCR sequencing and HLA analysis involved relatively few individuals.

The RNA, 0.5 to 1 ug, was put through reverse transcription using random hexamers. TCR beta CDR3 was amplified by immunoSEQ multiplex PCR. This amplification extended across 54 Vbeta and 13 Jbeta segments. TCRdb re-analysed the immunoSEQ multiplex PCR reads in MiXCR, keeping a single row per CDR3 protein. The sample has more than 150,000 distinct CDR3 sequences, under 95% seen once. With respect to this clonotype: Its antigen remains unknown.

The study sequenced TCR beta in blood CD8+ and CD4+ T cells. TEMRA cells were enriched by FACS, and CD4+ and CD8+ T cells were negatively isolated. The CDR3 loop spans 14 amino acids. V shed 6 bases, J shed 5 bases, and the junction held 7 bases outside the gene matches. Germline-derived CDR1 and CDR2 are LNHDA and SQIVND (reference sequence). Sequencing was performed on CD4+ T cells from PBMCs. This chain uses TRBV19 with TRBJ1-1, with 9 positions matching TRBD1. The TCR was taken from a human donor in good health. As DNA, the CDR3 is TGTGCCAGTAGCCAGGGACAGGGAAGGACTGAAGCTTTCTTT. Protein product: CASSQGQGRTEAFF.